These T cell receptor beta chains were read from a single sample in a study of blood T cells in healthy people across ages. From the 5' RACE reads, TCRdb called clonotypes with MiXCR, one entry per CDR3 protein. The data show approximately 1,000,000 distinct CDR3 sequences, with around 43% seen just once and approximately 17% held by the top ten. Sequencing input: blood. These receptors were taken from a woman in her fifties or sixties in good health. Each CDR3 is given with its conserved first and last residue. A D gene is named only where the DNA matches it firmly. A clone size is listed for some rows: how often the clone was seen (once, few, many), or a class if it is expanded.

abundance	len	d_gene	v_gene	j_gene	CDR3aa	CDR3nt
many	16	TRBD2	TRBV20-1	TRBJ2-7	CSARAGTSGNVYEQYF	TGCAGTGCTAGAGCCGGGACTAGCGGGAACGTCTACGAGCAGTACTTC
many	15	.	TRBV2	TRBJ2-2	CASKGGSGYTGELFF	TGTGCCAGCAAGGGAGGCTCAGGATACACCGGGGAGCTGTTTTTT
.	16	TRBD2	TRBV6-6	TRBJ2-5	CASSWGLAGVEETQYF	TGTGCCAGCAGTTGGGGACTAGCGGGAGTTGAGGAGACCCAGTACTTC
few	17	.	TRBV12-3/TRBV12-4	TRBJ2-1	CASRPSPEGALYNEQFF	TGTGCCAGCAGACCTAGTCCCGAAGGGGCATTATACAATGAGCAGTTCTTC
.	13	.	TRBV5-6	TRBJ2-5	CASSPMSLETQYF	TGTGCCAGCAGCCCTATGTCCCTCGAGACCCAGTACTTC
.	14	.	TRBV25-1	TRBJ1-4	CASSPRGSNEKLFF	TGTGCCAGCAGTCCGCGAGGGTCGAATGAAAAACTGTTTTTT
once	17	.	TRBV20-1	TRBJ2-1	CSADGGLSLGSYNEQFF	TGCAGTGCCGACGGGGGACTGTCGCTAGGGAGCTACAATGAGCAGTTCTTC
.	18	TRBD2	TRBV6-1	TRBJ2-7	CASSDSSGRALGSYEQYF	TGTGCCAGCAGTGATTCCAGCGGGAGGGCCCTCGGTTCGTACGAGCAGTACTTC
.	17	TRBD2	TRBV5-1	TRBJ2-5	CASSLASGSSGSSEQYF	TGCGCCAGCAGCTTGGCTTCTGGGTCTAGCGGGAGCTCGGAGCAGTACTTC
.	13	.	TRBV28	TRBJ2-4	CASSLKGQNIQYF	TGTGCCAGCAGTTTAAAGGGACAAAACATTCAGTACTTC
few	14	.	TRBV12-3/TRBV12-4	TRBJ1-2	CASSFTGHQGGYTF	TGTGCCAGCAGTTTTACGGGACATCAAGGCGGCTACACCTTC
.	11	.	TRBV20-1	TRBJ2-3	CSDRRADTQYF	TGCAGTGACCGGAGGGCCGATACGCAGTATTTT
few	13	.	TRBV25-1	TRBJ1-6	CASSELVNSPLHF	TGTGCCAGCAGTGAATTGGTAAATTCACCCCTCCACTTT
few	13	.	TRBV25-1	TRBJ1-2	CASGSGDNYGYTF	TGTGCCAGCGGGTCAGGGGACAACTATGGCTACACCTTC
.	15	.	TRBV7-7	TRBJ2-1	CASSPDGVSYNEQFF	TGTGCCAGCAGCCCGGACGGAGTCTCCTACAATGAGCAGTTCTTC
.	15	TRBD2	TRBV20-1	TRBJ2-1	CSAKILAGLQETQFF	TGCAGTGCAAAGATACTAGCGGGCCTCCAAGAGACCCAGTTCTTC
few	14	.	TRBV5-6	TRBJ2-1	CASSFGGPEWEQFF	TGTGCCAGCAGCTTTGGAGGACCTGAATGGGAGCAGTTCTTC
.	13	.	TRBV12-5	TRBJ2-3	CASGLGPGDTQYF	TGTGCTAGTGGTTTGGGCCCTGGTGATACGCAGTATTTT
.	16	.	TRBV7-9	TRBJ1-5	CASSFYAGFGNQPQHF	TGTGCCAGCAGCTTTTACGCGGGGTTTGGCAATCAGCCCCAGCATTTT
.	16	.	TRBV7-9	TRBJ2-7	CASSLSSGRESVEQYF	TGTGCCAGCAGCTTAAGTTCTGGCAGGGAATCGGTGGAGCAGTACTTC